These T cell receptor beta chains were read from a single sample in a study of tumor and adjacent non-tumor tissue in lung cancer. One entry per CDR3 protein results from TCRdb running MiXCR on the multiplex PCR reads. The table shows tens of thousands of distinct CDR3 sequences, with 55% to 80% occurring only once. The sample was lung tumor tissue. The receptors were sampled from a woman aged 40 to 49 with non-small cell lung cancer. Both conserved end residues are part of each CDR3.

j_gene | len | v_gene | CDR3aa
TRBJ2-7 | 16 | TRBV29-1 | CGVADTLLEAAYKQYF
TRBJ2-2 | 13 | TRBV12-3/TRBV12-4 | CVTRDSNTRELFF
TRBJ2-5 | 16 | TRBV11-2 | CASSSPGRGIQETQYF
TRBJ1-4 | 14 | TRBV4-1 | CTSSLDRFTEKLFF
TRBJ1-3 | 16 | TRBV6-6 | CASSHSGDPSGNTIYF
TRBJ2-2 | 13 | TRBV4-2 | CASSQELAGKLFF
TRBJ2-1 | 16 | TRBV11-2 | CARSLGPLAGHNEQFF
TRBJ2-5 | 14 | TRBV6-5 | CASSLKRGRETQYF
TRBJ2-1 | 13 | TRBV5-6 | CASSLGVDNEQFF
TRBJ2-1 | 14 | TRBV30 | CAWKRNSLDNEQFF